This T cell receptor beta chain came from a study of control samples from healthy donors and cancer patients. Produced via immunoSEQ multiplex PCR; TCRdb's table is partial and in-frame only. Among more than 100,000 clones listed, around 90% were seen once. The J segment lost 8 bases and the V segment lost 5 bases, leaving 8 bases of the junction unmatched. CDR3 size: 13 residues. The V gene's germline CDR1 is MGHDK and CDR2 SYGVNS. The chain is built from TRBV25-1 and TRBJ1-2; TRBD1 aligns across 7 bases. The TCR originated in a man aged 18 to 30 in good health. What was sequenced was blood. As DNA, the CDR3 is TGTGCCAGCAGTAGAGGGGGCAGTCCAGGCTACACCTTC. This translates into CASSRGGSPGYTF.